This entry describes one TCR beta chain. Its recognized antigen is unknown. Base qualities were left out, and no much larger clone turns up one base away. The junction carries 7 bases between V and J, which are trimmed by 2 bases and 6 bases respectively. CDR1 and CDR2 are read off the germline V gene (reference sequence) as GTSNPN and SVGIG. From the cysteine through the phenylalanine, the CDR3 covers 11 amino acids. Only CDR3 DNA remains: 33 bases, in frame from the first base. These data originate in a study of cytomegalovirus exposure and HLA in healthy donors (dated by TCRdb to about 2017). Regarding the complete study: According to a later analysis, the roughly 130 validation repertoires were produced on the same platform as the 666 repertoires of the first cohort. In addition to the first cohort of hundreds of subjects, a separate validation cohort of some 120 different subjects was used. To predict cytomegalovirus infection status, the study brought together high-throughput TCR immunosequencing, statistical association of individual TCRs with disease status, and machine learning. The aim of the study was to test whether cataloging public T cell receptors could identify signatures of past pathogen exposure.

Donors formed part of the validation cohort, which comprised 120 subjects and was distinct from the first cohort of some 700 subjects. The receptor library was made with the immunoSEQ multiplex PCR assay. In the paper's pipeline: A statistical classification framework was built to diagnose cytomegalovirus status from the catalog of TCR beta chain sequences. TCRdb took over this immuneACCESS table, retaining in-frame rearrangements with V and J assigned. Such tables are incomplete; in checked studies, under half of the missing clones stem from an unresolved V gene, and the remainder is unexplained. That table supplies the V and J calls and clone size; D and trimming were determined from the DNA. This sample holds tens of thousands of clones; 85% to 95% were observed only once. The biggest ten clones account for roughly 0.74% of the sample. Results and caveats for the whole study, not just this receptor: The classifier was reported to diagnose cytomegalovirus status with high specificity and sensitivity in both the original cohort and the validation cohort. In the study, about 150 TCR beta chains were listed as associated with cytomegalovirus. In vitro tests confirmed that a few of the cytomegalovirus-associated TCR beta chains recognize cytomegalovirus antigens. Subsequent analysis determined that TCRs grouped into clusters in the first cohort also showed a tendency toward co-occurrence across the roughly 120 validation repertoires, and approximately 94% of cluster scores exceeded 0. According to the authors, the approach could potentially be generalized to other disease states and immunological phenotypes. Most TCR sequences were observed very rarely across donors, whereas some public TCRs were present in many individuals. A later analysis lacked HLA typing for the validation cohort, so it scored co-occurrence in that cohort across all 120 or so repertoires.

The TCR was taken from a man aged 18-30 years in good health and CMV-seronegative. The chain is made from TRBV30 and TRBJ1-2, with no reliable assignment of the D segment. The sequencing input was PBMCs. The DNA sequence is as follows: TGTGCCTGGAGTAAGGAGAATGGCTACACCTTC. Translated, this gives CAWSKENGYTF. When the CDR3 is completed using the reference TRBV30 and TRBJ1-2 genes on either side, the full variable domain is SQTIHQWPATLVQPVGSPLSLECTVEGTSNPNLYWYRQAAGRGLQLLFYSVGIGQISSEVPQNLSASRPQDRQFILSSKKLLLSDSGFYLCAWSKENGYTFGSGTRLTVV.